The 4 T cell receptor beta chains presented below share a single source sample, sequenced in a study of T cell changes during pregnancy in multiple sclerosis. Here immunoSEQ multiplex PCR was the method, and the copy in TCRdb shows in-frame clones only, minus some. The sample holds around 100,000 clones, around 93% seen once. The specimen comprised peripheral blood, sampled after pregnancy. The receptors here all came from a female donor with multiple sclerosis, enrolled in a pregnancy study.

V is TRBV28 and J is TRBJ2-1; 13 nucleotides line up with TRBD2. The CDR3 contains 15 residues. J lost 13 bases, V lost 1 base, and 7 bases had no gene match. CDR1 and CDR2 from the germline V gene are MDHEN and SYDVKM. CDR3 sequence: CASSLSGTSGISQFF. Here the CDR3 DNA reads TGTGCCAGCAGTTTATCTGGGACTAGCGGGATTAGTCAGTTCTTC.

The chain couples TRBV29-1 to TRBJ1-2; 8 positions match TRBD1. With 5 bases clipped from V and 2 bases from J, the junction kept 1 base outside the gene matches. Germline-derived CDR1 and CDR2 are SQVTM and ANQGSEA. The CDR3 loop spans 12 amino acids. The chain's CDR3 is CSVRQGNYGYTF. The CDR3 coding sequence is TGCAGCGTTCGACAGGGGAACTATGGCTACACCTTC.

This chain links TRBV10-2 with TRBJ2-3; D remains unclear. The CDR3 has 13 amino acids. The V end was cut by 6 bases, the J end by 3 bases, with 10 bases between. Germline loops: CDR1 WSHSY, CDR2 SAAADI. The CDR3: CASRGETTDTQYF. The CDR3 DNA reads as TGCGCCAGCAGAGGAGAAACGACAGATACGCAGTATTTT.

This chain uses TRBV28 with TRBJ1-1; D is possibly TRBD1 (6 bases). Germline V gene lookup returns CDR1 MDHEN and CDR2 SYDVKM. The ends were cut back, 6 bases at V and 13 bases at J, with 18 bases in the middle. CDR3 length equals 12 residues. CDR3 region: CASRQGFGIGFF. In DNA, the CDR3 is TGTGCCAGCAGACAGGGTTTCGGTATTGGTTTCTTT. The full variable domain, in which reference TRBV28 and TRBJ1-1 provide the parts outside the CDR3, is DVKVTQSSRYLVKRTGEKVFLECVQDMDHENMFWYRQDPGLGLRLIYFSYDVKMKEKGDIPEGYSVSREKKERFSLILESASTNQTSMYLCASRQGFGIGFFGQGTRLTVV.